The rows below give T cell receptor beta chains drawn from one sample of a study of metastatic and nonmetastatic thyroid tumors. From the PCR reads, TCRdb re-called clones with MiXCR. The data contain about 8,000 clones, roughly a quarter of them seen just once; the ten biggest clones take up around 15%. The sequencing input was tumor tissue. These TCRs come from a female donor with papillary thyroid cancer or a benign thyroid nodule (not recorded which). Some clones in this sample may be carry-over from other donors' samples. The conserved cysteine and the conserved F or W are not part of the CDR3 here.

11,TRBJ2-7,TRBV27,ASSVDLGYEQY
11,TRBJ1-1,TRBV4-3,ASSQSPGTEAF
12,TRBJ2-7,TRBV28,ACISGTSRHEQY
12,TRBJ1-2,TRBV5-1,ASSGGVYQGGYT
11,TRBJ1-3,TRBV12-3/TRBV12-4,ASSLENGNTIY
13,TRBJ2-3,TRBV6-4,ASSLRVGGLDTQY
13,TRBJ2-1,TRBV6-1,ASSTLAGGPNEQF
12,TRBJ1-1,TRBV7-6,ASSLGGLDTEAF
15,TRBJ2-1,TRBV11-2,ASSLGWWGLSGSEQF
11,TRBJ2-3,TRBV5-5,ASTRDTPDTQY
12,TRBJ2-1,TRBV30,AWSVSGARGEQF
10,TRBJ1-1,TRBV19,ASRFWGDEAF
13,TRBJ2-2,TRBV4-3,ASSQELAASGELF
14,TRBJ2-7,TRBV2,ASSEAHGGASYEQY
9,TRBJ1-2,TRBV18,ASSNQYGYT
14,TRBJ1-6,TRBV5-1,ASSARQGGFESPLH
13,TRBJ2-6,TRBV10-3,AISDTNTGANVLT
13,TRBJ2-3,TRBV19,ASSPGPALSDTQY
12,TRBJ1-5,TRBV30,AWSASGFNQPQH
14,TRBJ2-3,TRBV20-1,SAPLDRGLAWDTQY
13,TRBJ2-3,TRBV9,ASSVSVRSTDTQY
12,TRBJ1-2,TRBV3-1,ASSFRTANYGYT